This section outlines one T cell receptor beta chain sequence together with its context. This clonotype has ten or more counts. The antigen it recognizes is unknown. No base quality values were provided; no much bigger clone lies one nucleotide off. Here V drops 3 bases and J drops 9 bases, and the junction holds 4 bases not matched to any gene. The CDR3 runs 14 amino acids, cysteine and phenylalanine included. Here the CDR3 DNA is all that survives: 42 bases in frame from base 1. What the treatment or condition label conveys for this sample: live attenuated yellow fever vaccine strain. At every blood-draw timepoint, two biological replicates of bulk PBMCs were collected. PBMCs were isolated from peripheral blood using a standard Ficoll-Paque protocol. TriZol was used to extract RNA from bulk PBMCs, from CD4 and CD8 fractions, and from dextramer-positive and dextramer-negative fractions. For sequencing, an Illumina NovaSeq 6000 was employed. TCR cDNA was made using 5'RACE template switching, a step that added a universal primer site and unique molecular identifiers. Priming for cDNA synthesis came from both the TCR alpha and TCR beta constant segments. Library amplification involved two PCR steps, and the second step added sample barcodes and sequencing adapters. Libraries were sequenced on Illumina HiSeq 2500 (2x100 bp) or NovaSeq (2x150 bp). Per the source publication's procedure: Demultiplexing of reads and collapsing into UMI consensus sequences were performed with MIGEC, and V(D)J alignment was carried out with MiXCR. Vaccine-responding clonotypes were defined with edgeR using replicate PBMC samples, requiring FDR below 0.01 and a log2 fold change above 5 up to day 15. Each bulk clonotype received a CD4 or CD8 identity based on whether the sequenced CD4 or CD8 repertoire contained that clonotype at higher abundance. TCRdb reran the public reads through fastp at Q25 and MiXCR, keeping productive beta chains. Entries are consolidated by CDR3 protein sequence, retaining the most common genes and DNA. These V and J calls rely on TCRdb rather than the paper's analysis. The sample data list roughly 330,000 distinct CDR3 sequences, and 4% of these were observed just once. The ten largest account for around 24% of the sample.

This sample was taken from a study of T cells after yellow fever vaccination (dated by TCRdb to between 2018 and 2020). Background for the entire study: The SMART-Seq v4 Ultra Low Input RNA kit was used to prepare libraries from fractions with low cell numbers. Bulk TCR alpha and beta repertoires were sequenced longitudinally to track T-cell clones before and after primary and booster YFV17D yellow fever vaccination. Two healthy male donors, one aged 18 to 29 and one aged 30 to 40 years, were included in the cohort. Blood was drawn at multiple timepoints before and after primary and secondary immunization, with bulk PBMC replicates and cell subsets isolated.

What the research found in general, with its limitations: The secondary T-cell response was weaker than the primary response but faster, peaking on day 5 instead of day 15. Because abundant contaminating clonotypes from the bulk population could be contained in FACS-sorted repertoires, computational filtering was required. Because the study included only two donors, the extent to which the findings can be generalized is limited. Most clones expanded after primary vaccination were re-detected after the booster (approximately 96% of CD4 and roughly 85% of CD8), suggesting broad memory maintenance. A small fraction of clonotypes appeared in both the CD4 and CD8 compartments, likely as a result of convergent recombination.

The source material was PBMCs, sampled 5 days after the yellow fever booster vaccination. This receptor was taken from a man between 18 and 29 years old who received the YFV17D yellow fever vaccine. This chain is built from TRBV12-3 or TRBV12-4 and TRBJ1-6; 8 bases in the junction line up with TRBD1. The encoded CDR3 is CASSLDREASPLHF. The sequenced DNA is TGTGCCAGCAGTTTGGACAGGGAGGCTTCACCCCTCCACTTT.